The T cell receptor beta chain described here comes from a study of identical twins. Study-wide results and limits: Without tracking the same donors, conclusions rested on cross-sectional statistical analysis. A lower insertion count was a feature of abundant cord blood beta clonotypes, with no such feature in memory repertoires.

This clonotype was observed at least ten times. The target antigen is unknown. One entry per CDR3 protein, called by TCRdb with MiXCR from the 5' RACE reads. The sample includes under 450,000 distinct CDR3 sequences, under 20% of them seen just once. The CDR3 is made up of 15 amino acids. CDR1 and CDR2 (germline): DFQATT, SNEGSKA (reference sequence). V was pared by 0 bases and J by 4 bases, with 16 bases between. The material sequenced was naive T cells sorted from blood. The TCR was taken from a man aged 45 to 65 in good health. The chain is built from TRBV20-1 and TRBJ2-7; weak D call: TRBD2 (6 bases). Written as DNA, the CDR3 is TGCAGTGCTAGAGATCACCTGGGACTTCCTTACGAGCAGTACTTC. This codes for CSARDHLGLPYEQYF.